This T cell receptor beta chain was identified during a study of shared clonotypes between healthy human individuals. Genomic DNA, for the unsorted samples, came from about 90 million PBMCs. The length of the CDR3 is 11 residues. Germline V gene data show CDR1 as ENHRY and CDR2 as SYGVKD. V was cut by 8 bases and J by 3 bases, with 7 bases left in between. As processed by the authors: Junction-only sequences without quality scores came from ImmunoSEQ, so filtering differed. The repertoire was sequenced with immunoSEQ multiplex PCR; TCRdb's copy has only in-frame clones and lacks some. V, J and clone size are those of that table, while D and trimming were read from the DNA. The data show 490,000 or so clones, with 70% to 80% seen just once and roughly 12% held by the top ten.

Source material: PBMCs. The TCR comes from a woman aged 40-49 years in good health. Some clones in this sample may be carry-over from other donors' samples. The V and J genes are TRBV10-3 and TRBJ1-2; D is uncertain. CDR3 coding DNA: TGTGCCATCGGACTTGACTATGGCTACACCTTC. Translating it yields CAIGLDYGYTF.